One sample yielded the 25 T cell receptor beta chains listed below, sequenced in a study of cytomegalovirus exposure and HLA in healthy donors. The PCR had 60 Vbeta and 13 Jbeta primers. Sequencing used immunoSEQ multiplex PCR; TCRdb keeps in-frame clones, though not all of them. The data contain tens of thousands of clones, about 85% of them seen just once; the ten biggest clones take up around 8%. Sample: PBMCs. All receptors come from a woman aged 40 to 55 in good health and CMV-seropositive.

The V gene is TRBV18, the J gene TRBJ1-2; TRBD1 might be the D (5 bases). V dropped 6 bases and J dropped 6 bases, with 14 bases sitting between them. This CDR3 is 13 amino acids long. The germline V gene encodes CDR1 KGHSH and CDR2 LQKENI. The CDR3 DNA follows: TGTGCCAGCTCCCTCGGGGGAGGGGATGGCTACACCTTC. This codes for CASSLGGGDGYTF.

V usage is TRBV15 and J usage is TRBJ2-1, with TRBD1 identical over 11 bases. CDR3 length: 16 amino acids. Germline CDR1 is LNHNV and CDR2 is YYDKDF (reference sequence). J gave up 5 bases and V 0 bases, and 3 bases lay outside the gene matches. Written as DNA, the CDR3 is TGTGCCACCAGCAGAGAGGACAGGGGGCTTAACAATGAGCAGTTCTTC. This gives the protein CATSREDRGLNNEQFF. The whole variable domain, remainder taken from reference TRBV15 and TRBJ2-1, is DAMVIQNPRYQVTQFGKPVTLSCSQTLNHNVMYWYQQKSSQAPKLLFHYYDKDFNNEADTPDNFQSRRPNTSFCFLDIRSPGLGDTAMYLCATSREDRGLNNEQFFGPGTRLTVL.

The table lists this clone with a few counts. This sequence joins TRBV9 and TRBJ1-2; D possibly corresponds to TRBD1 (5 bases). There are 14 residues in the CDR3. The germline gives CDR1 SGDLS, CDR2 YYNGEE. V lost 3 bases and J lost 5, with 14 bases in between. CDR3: CASSGGRSGYGYTF. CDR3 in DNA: TGTGCCAGCAGCGGGGGGAGGTCGGGGTATGGCTACACCTTC. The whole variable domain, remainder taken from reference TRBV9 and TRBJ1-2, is DSGVTQTPKHLITATGQRVTLRCSPRSGDLSVYWYQQSLDQGLQFLIQYYNGEERAKGNILERFSAQQFPDLHSELNLSSLELGDSALYFCASSGGRSGYGYTFGSGTRLTVV.

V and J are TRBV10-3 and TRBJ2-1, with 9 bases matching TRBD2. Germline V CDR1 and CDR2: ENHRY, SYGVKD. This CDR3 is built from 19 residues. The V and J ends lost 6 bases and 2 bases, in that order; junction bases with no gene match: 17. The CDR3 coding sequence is TGTGCCATCAGCCTATCCGGGACTAGCCGGGAGCCCGCCTACAATGAGCAGTTCTTC. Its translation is CAISLSGTSREPAYNEQFF.

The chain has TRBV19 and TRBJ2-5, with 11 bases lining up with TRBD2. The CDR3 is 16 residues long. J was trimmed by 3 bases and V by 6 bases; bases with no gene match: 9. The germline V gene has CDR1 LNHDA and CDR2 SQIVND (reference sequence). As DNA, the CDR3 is TGTGCCAGTAGGCGACTAGCGGGGCGTCCCGAAGAGACCCAGTACTTC. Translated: CASRRLAGRPEETQYF. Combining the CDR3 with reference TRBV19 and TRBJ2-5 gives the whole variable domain DGGITQSPKYLFRKEGQNVTLSCEQNLNHDAMYWYRQDPGQGLRLIYYSQIVNDFQKGDIAEGYSVSREKKESFPLTVTSAQKNPTAFYLCASRRLAGRPEETQYFGPGTRLLVL.

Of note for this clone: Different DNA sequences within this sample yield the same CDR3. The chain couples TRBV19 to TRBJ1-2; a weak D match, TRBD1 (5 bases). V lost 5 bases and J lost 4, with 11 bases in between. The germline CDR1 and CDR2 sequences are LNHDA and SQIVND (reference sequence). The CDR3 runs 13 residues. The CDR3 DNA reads TGTGCCAGTAGTCAAGGGGCTAGCTATGGCTACACCTTC. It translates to CASSQGASYGYTF.

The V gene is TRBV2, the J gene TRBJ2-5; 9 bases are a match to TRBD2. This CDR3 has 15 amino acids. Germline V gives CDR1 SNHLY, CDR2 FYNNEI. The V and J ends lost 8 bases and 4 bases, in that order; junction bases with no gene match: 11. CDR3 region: CASLAGGLAVETQYF. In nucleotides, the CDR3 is TGTGCCAGCCTGGCGGGAGGGCTTGCGGTAGAGACCCAGTACTTC. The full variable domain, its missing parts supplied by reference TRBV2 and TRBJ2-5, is EPEVTQTPSHQVTQMGQEVILRCVPISNHLYFYWYRQILGQKVEFLVSFYNNEISEKSEIFDDQFSVERPDGSNFTLKIRSTKLEDSAMYFCASLAGGLAVETQYFGPGTRLLVL.

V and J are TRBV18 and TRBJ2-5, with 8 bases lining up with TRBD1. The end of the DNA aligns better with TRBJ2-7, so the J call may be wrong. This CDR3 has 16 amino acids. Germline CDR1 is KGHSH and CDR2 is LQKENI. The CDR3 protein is CASSPSGQVGSYEQYF. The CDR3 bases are TGTGCCAGCTCACCCTCGGGACAGGTCGGCTCCTACGAGCAGTACTTC.

The CDR3 here is CASNVRVAGLYNEQFF. CDR3 bases: TGTGCCAGCAATGTCCGGGTTGCGGGACTCTACAATGAGCAGTTCTTC. The rearrangement links TRBV27 to TRBJ2-1, with D possibly being TRBD2 (6 bases). From germline, CDR1 is MNHEY and CDR2 SMNVEV (reference sequence). Trimming removed 7 bases from V and 3 bases from J, with 19 bases in between. The CDR3 consists of 16 residues.

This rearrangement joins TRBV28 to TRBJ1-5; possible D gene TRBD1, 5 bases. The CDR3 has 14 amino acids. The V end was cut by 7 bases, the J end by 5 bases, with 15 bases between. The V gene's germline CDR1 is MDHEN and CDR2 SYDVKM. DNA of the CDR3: TGTGCCAGCAATGCGGGGGGTGGTTATCAGCCCCAGCATTTT. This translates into CASNAGGGYQPQHF.

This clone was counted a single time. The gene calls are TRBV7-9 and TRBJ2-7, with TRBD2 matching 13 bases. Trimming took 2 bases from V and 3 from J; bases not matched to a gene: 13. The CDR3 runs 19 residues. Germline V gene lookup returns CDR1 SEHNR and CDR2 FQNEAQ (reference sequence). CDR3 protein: CASSLSGLAGMVPYYEQYF. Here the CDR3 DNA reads TGTGCCAGCAGCTTATCGGGACTAGCGGGAATGGTTCCTTACTACGAGCAGTACTTC.

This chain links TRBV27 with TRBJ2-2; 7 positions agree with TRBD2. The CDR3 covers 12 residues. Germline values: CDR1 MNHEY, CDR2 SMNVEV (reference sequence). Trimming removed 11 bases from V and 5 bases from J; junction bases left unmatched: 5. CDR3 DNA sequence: TGTGCCGCTTGGGAGGGGACCGGGGAGCTGTTTTTT. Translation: CAAWEGTGELFF.

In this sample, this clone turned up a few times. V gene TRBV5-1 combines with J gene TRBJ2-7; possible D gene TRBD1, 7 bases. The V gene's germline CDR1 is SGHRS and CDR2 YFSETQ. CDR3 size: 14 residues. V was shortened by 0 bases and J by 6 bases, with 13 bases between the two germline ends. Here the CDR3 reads CASSLDRGGREQYF. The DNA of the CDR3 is TGCGCCAGCAGCTTGGACAGGGGAGGACGCGAGCAGTACTTC.

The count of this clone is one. CDR3 amino acids: CASSQGQGTSGYTF. CDR3 nucleotides: TGTGCCAGCAGCCAAGGACAGGGGACCTCTGGCTACACCTTC. This chain connects TRBV4-2 to TRBJ1-2; the match to TRBD1 covers 8 bases. Looked up from germline, CDR1 is LGHNA and CDR2 is YNFKEQ. The length of the CDR3 is 14 residues. J lost 7 bases, V lost 1 base, and 5 bases had no gene match.

CDR3 sequence reads: CATKRPGTDTQYF. Here the CDR3 DNA reads TGTGCCACCAAGCGGCCCGGCACAGATACGCAGTATTTT. This chain uses TRBV6-5 with TRBJ2-3; maybe TRBD2 (5 bases). The CDR3 runs to 13 residues. Trimming took 10 bases from V and 1 from J, leaving 12 bases between them. Germline V CDR1 and CDR2: MNHEY, SVGAGI.

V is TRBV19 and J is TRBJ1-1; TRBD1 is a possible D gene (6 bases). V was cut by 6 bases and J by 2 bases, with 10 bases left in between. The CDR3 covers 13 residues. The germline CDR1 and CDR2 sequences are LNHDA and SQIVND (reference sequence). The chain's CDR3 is CASSHRDNTEAFF. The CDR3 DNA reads TGTGCCAGTAGCCACAGGGACAACACTGAAGCTTTCTTT.

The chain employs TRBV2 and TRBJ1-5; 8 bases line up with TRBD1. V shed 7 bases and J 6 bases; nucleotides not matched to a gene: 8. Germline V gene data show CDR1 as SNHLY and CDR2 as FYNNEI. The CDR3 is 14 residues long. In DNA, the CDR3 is TGTGCCAGCACCGGACAGGGTTTTGGTCAGCCCCAGCATTTT. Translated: CASTGQGFGQPQHF.

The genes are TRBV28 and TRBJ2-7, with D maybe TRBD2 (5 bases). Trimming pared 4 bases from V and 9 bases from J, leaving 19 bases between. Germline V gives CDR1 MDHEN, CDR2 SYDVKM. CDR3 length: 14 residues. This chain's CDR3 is CASSSTSLLSGQYF. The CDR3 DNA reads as TGTGCCAGCAGTTCAACATCTCTCCTCAGCGGGCAGTACTTC.

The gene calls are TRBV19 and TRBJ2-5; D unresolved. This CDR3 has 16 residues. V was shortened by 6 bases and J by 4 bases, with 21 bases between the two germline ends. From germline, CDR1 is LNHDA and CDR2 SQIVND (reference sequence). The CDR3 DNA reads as TGTGCCAGTAGCCCCTCGTTCCCCTCGGGTGTAGAGACCCAGTACTTC. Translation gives CASSPSFPSGVETQYF.

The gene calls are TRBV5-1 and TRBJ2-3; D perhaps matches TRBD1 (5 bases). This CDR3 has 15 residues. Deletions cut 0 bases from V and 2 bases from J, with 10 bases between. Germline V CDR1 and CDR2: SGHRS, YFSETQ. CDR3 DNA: TGCGCCAGCAGCTTGGGAACGGACATCACAGATACGCAGTATTTT. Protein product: CASSLGTDITDTQYF. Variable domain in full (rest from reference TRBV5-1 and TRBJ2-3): KAGVTQTPRYLIKTRGQQVTLSCSPISGHRSVSWYQQTPGQGLQFLFEYFSETQRNKGNFPGRFSGRQFSNSRSEMNVSTLELGDSALYLCASSLGTDITDTQYFGPGTRLTVL.

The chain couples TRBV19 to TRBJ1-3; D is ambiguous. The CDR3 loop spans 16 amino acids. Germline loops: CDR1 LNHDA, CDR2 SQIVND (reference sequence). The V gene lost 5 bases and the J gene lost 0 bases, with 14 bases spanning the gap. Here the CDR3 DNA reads TGTGCCAGTAGTGACGAGCAGGTGTTCTCTGGAAACACCATATATTTT. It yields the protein CASSDEQVFSGNTIYF.

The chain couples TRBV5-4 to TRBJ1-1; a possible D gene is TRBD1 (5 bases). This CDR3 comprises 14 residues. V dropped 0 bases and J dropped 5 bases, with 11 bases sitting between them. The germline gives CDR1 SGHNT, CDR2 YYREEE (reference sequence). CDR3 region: CASSLGGDGTEAFF. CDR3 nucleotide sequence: TGTGCCAGCAGCTTGGGGGGGGACGGGACTGAAGCTTTCTTT. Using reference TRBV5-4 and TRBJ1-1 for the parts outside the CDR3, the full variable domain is ETGVTQSPTHLIKTRGQQVTLRCSSQSGHNTVSWYQQALGQGPQFIFQYYREEENGRGNFPPRFSGLQFPNYSSELNVNALELDDSALYLCASSLGGDGTEAFFGQGTRLTVV.

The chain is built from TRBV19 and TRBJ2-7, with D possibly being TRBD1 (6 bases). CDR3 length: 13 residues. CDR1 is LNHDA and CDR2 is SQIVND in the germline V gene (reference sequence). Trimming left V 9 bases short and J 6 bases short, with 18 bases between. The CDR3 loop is CASQTNRGSEQYF. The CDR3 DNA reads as TGTGCCAGCCAAACAAATAGGGGGAGCGAGCAGTACTTC.

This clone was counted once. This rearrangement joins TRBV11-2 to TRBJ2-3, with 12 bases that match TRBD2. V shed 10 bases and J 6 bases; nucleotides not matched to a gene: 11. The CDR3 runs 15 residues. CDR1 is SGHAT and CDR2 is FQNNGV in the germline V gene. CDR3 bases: TGTGCCACCCTAGCGGGGGGGCATCTGTCGGATACGCAGTATTTT. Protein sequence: CATLAGGHLSDTQYF.

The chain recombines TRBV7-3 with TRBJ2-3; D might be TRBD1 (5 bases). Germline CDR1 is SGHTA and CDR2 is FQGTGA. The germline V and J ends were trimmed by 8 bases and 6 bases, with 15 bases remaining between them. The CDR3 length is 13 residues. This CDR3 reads CASSGRVVDTQYF. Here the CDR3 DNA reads TGTGCCAGCTCGGGCAGGGTAGTTGATACGCAGTATTTT.